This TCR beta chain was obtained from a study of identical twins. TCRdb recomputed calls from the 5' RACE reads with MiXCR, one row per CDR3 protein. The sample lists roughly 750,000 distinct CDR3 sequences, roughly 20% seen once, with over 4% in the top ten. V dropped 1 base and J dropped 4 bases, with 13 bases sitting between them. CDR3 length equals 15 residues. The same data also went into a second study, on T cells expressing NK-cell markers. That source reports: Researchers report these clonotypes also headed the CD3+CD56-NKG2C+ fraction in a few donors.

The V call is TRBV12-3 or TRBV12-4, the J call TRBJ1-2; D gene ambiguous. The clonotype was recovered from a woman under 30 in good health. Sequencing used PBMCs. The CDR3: CASSLEDYRGYGYTF. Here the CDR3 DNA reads TGTGCCAGCAGTTTAGAGGACTACCGAGGCTATGGCTACACCTTC.